The sequence of this TCR beta chain was determined in a study of blood T cells in healthy people across ages. This CDR3 is built from 14 residues. CDR1 and CDR2 (germline): SGHTA, FQGNSA. J gave up 2 bases and V 3 bases, and 2 bases lay outside the gene matches. Alongside a J-beta primer mix, a sample-barcoded 5' primer served in a second PCR lasting roughly 7 to 11 cycles. TCRdb analysed the 5' RACE reads with MiXCR anew, one entry per CDR3 protein. The sample shows around 900,000 distinct CDR3 sequences, less than 35% of them seen only once. This clonotype was counted at least ten times. The chain combines TRBV7-2 with TRBJ2-5; TRBD1 matches at 8 bases. This TCR derives from a woman older than 75 in good health. The source material was blood. The chain's CDR3 is CASSFRDRQETQYF. The CDR3 DNA sequence: TGTGCCAGCAGCTTCCGGGACAGGCAAGAGACCCAGTACTTC.